The 3 T cell receptor beta chains given below trace back to one sample, sequenced in a study of blood T cell repertoires in COVID-19. This table comes from immunoSEQ multiplex PCR, and its TCRdb copy is limited to in-frame clones, with some not included. The profile covers around 150,000 clones, with under 90% appearing a single time and about 8% taken by the ten largest. Sequencing was carried out using peripheral blood. The receptors derive from a woman aged 55-69 years with active or convalescent COVID-19.

The table lists this clone with many counts. The chain employs TRBV19 and TRBJ2-1; tentatively, D is TRBD1 (5 bases). V was clipped by 6 bases and J by 2 bases, with 14 bases between them. The CDR3 has 15 residues. The germline V gene encodes CDR1 LNHDA and CDR2 SQIVND (reference sequence). The CDR3 loop is CASRPRGGAYNEQFF. CDR3 DNA sequence: TGTGCCAGTAGGCCAAGGGGCGGCGCCTACAATGAGCAGTTCTTC.

The V and J genes are TRBV18 and TRBJ2-1; possible D gene TRBD1, 5 bases. Trimming took off 2 bases at V and 5 bases at J, with 7 bases between the two ends. The germline gives CDR1 KGHSH, CDR2 LQKENI. The CDR3 is made up of 13 amino acids. The CDR3 sequence: CASSPIRDNEQFF. DNA for the CDR3: TGTGCCAGCTCACCAATCAGGGACAATGAGCAGTTCTTC.

The V gene is TRBV27, the J gene TRBJ1-4; 10 positions agree with TRBD1. CDR3 length equals 14 residues. Losses at the gene ends were 6 bases for V and 5 bases for J; bases not matched to a gene: 3. The germline CDR1 and CDR2 sequences are MNHEY and SMNVEV (reference sequence). CDR3 in amino acids: CASRRQGANEKLFF. The CDR3 coding sequence is TGTGCCAGCAGGCGACAGGGGGCAAATGAAAAACTGTTTTTT.